The 11 T cell receptor beta chains presented below share a single source sample, sequenced in a study of blood T cell repertoires in COVID-19 (dated by TCRdb to the early 2020s). The library relied on the immunoSEQ multiplex PCR assay. In TCRdb, the immuneACCESS table is reduced to in-frame sequences with V and J assigned. These tables do not hold every clone; where another copy was compared, an unresolved V gene accounts for under half, and the others remain unexplained. The sample profile shows around 340,000 clones; approximately 86% of them were found once. The ten largest clones take up about 7.1% of the sample. The specimen was peripheral blood. The receptors were gathered from a woman in her sixties or seventies with COVID-19, enrolled during active disease.

The CDR3 loop is CASSNRDMETQYF. The DNA of the CDR3 is TGTGCCAGCAGTAACAGGGACATGGAGACCCAGTACTTC. The chain has TRBV12-3 or TRBV12-4 and TRBJ2-5; maybe TRBD1 (6 bases). The CDR3 extends over 13 amino acids. Between the trimmed V and J ends, which lost 5 bases and 5 bases, there was a span of 12 bases.

The chain combines TRBV5-1 with TRBJ1-2, with D possibly matching TRBD1 (5 bases). CDR1 is SGHRS, CDR2 YFSETQ, per germline. V dropped 2 bases and J dropped 3 bases, with 11 bases sitting between them. This CDR3 comprises 14 residues. The CDR3: CASSLSGVDYGYTF. CDR3 bases: TGCGCCAGCAGCTTATCGGGGGTGGACTATGGCTACACCTTC.

J is TRBJ2-1 and V is TRBV3-1 (or the pseudogene TRBV3-2); no reliable D call. From germline, CDR1 is LGHDT and CDR2 YNNKEL (reference sequence). Between the trimmed V and J ends, which lost 4 bases and 7 bases, there was a span of 14 bases. This CDR3 contains 14 residues. CDR3 nucleotides: TGTGCCAGCAGCCGGAAGGAGTTCGGGAATGAGCAGTTCTTC. The encoded protein is CASSRKEFGNEQFF.

This sequence joins TRBV3-1 (or the pseudogene TRBV3-2) and TRBJ1-1; 7 nucleotides match TRBD1. Germline V gene lookup returns CDR1 LGHDT and CDR2 YNNKEL (reference sequence). Unmatched junction bases numbered 4, after V lost 0 bases and J lost 3 bases. The CDR3 totals 15 residues. The CDR3 sequence is CASSQDRDRDTEAFF. CDR3 in DNA: TGTGCCAGCAGCCAAGATAGAGACAGGGACACTGAAGCTTTCTTT.

CDR3 region: CASSLAVQLNTGELFF. The CDR3, as DNA: TGTGCCAGCAGCTTAGCTGTGCAGTTGAACACCGGGGAGCTGTTTTTT. The chain carries TRBV7-6 and TRBJ2-2; D gene unclear. The V gene's germline CDR1 is SGHVS and CDR2 FNYEAQ. Trimming cost V 0 bases and J 1 base, with 9 bases left between them. This CDR3 contains 16 residues.

The chain joins TRBV30 to TRBJ1-6, with D unclear. This CDR3 has 13 residues. Germline V gives CDR1 GTSNPN, CDR2 SVGIG (reference sequence). V was cut by 3 bases and J by 9 bases, with 12 bases left in between. The CDR3 sequence: CAWRFGEASPLHF. CDR3 in DNA: TGTGCCTGGAGATTTGGGGAGGCTTCACCCCTCCACTTT.

This chain connects TRBV7-9 to TRBJ1-1, with D possibly being TRBD1 (5 bases). Germline V gives CDR1 SEHNR, CDR2 FQNEAQ (reference sequence). This CDR3 is built from 14 residues. V dropped 3 bases and J dropped 4 bases, with 12 bases sitting between them. The CDR3 loop reads CASSFQGRTTEAFF. The CDR3 nucleotides read TGTGCCAGCAGCTTCCAGGGAAGGACCACTGAAGCTTTCTTT.

This sequence joins TRBV5-1 and TRBJ1-6, with 7 bases matching TRBD1. Trimming at V came to 1 base and at J to 9 bases, leaving 7 bases not matched to a gene. The CDR3 runs 15 residues. Germline loops: CDR1 SGHRS, CDR2 YFSETQ. CDR3 protein: CASSLTGEAGSPLHF. CDR3 sequence (DNA): TGCGCCAGCAGCTTGACAGGGGAGGCGGGTTCACCCCTCCACTTT.

V usage is TRBV6-1 and J usage is TRBJ2-1; D remains ambiguous. The germline V and J ends were trimmed by 1 base and 0 bases, with 7 bases remaining between them. The CDR3 has 15 residues. Germline CDR1 MNHNS, CDR2 SASEGT. CDR3 region: CASSEDSSSYNEQFF. The CDR3, as DNA: TGTGCCAGCAGTGAAGACAGCAGCTCCTACAATGAGCAGTTCTTC.

This clone occurred once. The V call is TRBV7-6, the J call TRBJ2-1; the match to TRBD1 covers 8 bases. The CDR3 length is 14 residues. Germline CDR1 SGHVS, CDR2 FNYEAQ. The V gene end was trimmed by 4 bases and the J gene end by 5 bases; junction bases not matched to a gene: 4. The CDR3 spells CASSWTGSNNEQFF. CDR3 in DNA: TGTGCCAGCAGCTGGACAGGGTCCAACAATGAGCAGTTCTTC.

The chain combines TRBV27 with TRBJ1-3; D perhaps matches TRBD1 (6 bases). This CDR3 has 15 amino acids. In germline, CDR1 is MNHEY, CDR2 SMNVEV (reference sequence). V lost 3 bases to trimming and J lost 3 bases, with 12 bases between them. The CDR3 DNA sequence: TGTGCCAGCAGTTTGGTAGGGGGTTTTGGAAACACCATATATTTT. Its protein is CASSLVGGFGNTIYF.